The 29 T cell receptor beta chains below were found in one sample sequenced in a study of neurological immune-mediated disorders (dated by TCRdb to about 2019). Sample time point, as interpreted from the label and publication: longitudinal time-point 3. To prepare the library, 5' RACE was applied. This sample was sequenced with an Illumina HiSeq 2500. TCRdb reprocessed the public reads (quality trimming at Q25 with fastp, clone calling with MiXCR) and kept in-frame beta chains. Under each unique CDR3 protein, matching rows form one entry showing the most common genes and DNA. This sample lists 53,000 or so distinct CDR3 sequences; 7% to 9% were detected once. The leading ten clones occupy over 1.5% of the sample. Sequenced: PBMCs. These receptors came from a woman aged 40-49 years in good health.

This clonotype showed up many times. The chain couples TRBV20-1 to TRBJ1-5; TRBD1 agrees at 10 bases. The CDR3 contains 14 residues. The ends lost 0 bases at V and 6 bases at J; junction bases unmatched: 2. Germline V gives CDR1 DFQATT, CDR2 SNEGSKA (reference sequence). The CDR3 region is CSARDRDRGQPQHF. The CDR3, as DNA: TGCAGTGCTAGAGATCGGGACAGGGGTCAGCCCCAGCATTTT.

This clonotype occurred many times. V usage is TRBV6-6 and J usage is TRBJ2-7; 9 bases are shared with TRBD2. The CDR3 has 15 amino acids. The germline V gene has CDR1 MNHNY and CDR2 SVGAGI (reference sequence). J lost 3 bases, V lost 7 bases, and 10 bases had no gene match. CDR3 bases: TGTGCCAGCAAAATCCTAGCGGGGTTACTCTACGAGCAGTACTTC. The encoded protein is CASKILAGLLYEQYF.

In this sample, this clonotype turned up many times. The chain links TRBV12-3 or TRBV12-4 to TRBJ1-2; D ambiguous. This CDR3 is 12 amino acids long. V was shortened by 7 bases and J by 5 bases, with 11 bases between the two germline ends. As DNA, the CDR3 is TGTGCCAGCACCCCGAGCGGGTATGGCTACACCTTC. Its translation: CASTPSGYGYTF.

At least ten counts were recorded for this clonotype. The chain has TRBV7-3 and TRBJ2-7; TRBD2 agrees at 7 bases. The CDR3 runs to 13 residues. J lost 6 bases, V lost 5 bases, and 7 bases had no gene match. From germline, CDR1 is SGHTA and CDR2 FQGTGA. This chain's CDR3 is CASSHGLDGEQYF. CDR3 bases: TGTGCCAGCAGCCACGGACTAGATGGCGAGCAGTACTTC.

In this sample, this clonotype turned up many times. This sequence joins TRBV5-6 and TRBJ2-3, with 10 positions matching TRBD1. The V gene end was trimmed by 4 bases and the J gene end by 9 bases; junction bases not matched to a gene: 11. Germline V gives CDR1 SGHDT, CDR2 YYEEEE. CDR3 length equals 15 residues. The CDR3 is CASSGDRGRSGTQYF. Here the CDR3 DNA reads TGTGCCAGCAGCGGGGACAGGGGTCGTAGTGGGACGCAGTATTTT.

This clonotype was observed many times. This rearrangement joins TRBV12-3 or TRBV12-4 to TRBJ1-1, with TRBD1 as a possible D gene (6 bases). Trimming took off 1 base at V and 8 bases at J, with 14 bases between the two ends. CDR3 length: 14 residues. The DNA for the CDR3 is TGTGCCAGCAGTTTAGGGACAACCGACAGGGAAGCTTTCTTT. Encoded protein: CASSLGTTDREAFF.

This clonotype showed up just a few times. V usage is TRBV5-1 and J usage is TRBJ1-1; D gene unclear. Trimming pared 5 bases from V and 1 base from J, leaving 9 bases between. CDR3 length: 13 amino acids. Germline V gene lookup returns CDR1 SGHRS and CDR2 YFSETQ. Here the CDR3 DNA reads TGCGCCAGCAGTTTTGACGGGAACACTGAAGCTTTCTTT. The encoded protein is CASSFDGNTEAFF.

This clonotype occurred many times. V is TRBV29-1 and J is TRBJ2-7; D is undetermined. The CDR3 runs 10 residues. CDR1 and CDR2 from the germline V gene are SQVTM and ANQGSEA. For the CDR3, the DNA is TGCAGTATAATAGTGGGCGAGCAGTACTTC. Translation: CSIIVGEQYF.

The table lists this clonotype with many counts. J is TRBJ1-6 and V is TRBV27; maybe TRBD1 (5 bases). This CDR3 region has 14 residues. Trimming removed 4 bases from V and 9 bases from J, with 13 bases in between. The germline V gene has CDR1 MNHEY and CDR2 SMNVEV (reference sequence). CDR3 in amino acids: CASSYDRGGSPLHF. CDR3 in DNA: TGTGCCAGCAGTTACGACAGAGGAGGTTCACCCCTCCACTTT.

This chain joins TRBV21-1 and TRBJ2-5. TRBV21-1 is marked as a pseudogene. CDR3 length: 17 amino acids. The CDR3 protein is CASSKVREVSEKETQYF. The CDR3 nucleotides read TGTGCCAGCAGCAAAGTGCGAGAGGTATCGGAGAAAGAGACCCAGTACTTC.

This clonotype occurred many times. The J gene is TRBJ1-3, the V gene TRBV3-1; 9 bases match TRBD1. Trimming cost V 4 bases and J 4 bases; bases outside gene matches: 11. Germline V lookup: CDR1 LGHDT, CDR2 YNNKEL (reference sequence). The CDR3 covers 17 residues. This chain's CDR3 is CASSLQDRGVRGNTIYF. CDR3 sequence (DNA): TGTGCCAGCAGCCTCCAGGACAGGGGAGTGCGGGGAAACACCATATATTTT.

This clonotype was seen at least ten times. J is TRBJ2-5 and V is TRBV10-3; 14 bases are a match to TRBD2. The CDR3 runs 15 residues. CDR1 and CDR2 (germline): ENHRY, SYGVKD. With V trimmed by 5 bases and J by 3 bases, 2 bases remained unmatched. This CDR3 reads CAISSTSGREETQYF. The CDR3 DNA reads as TGTGCCATCAGTTCGACTAGCGGGAGGGAAGAGACCCAGTACTTC.

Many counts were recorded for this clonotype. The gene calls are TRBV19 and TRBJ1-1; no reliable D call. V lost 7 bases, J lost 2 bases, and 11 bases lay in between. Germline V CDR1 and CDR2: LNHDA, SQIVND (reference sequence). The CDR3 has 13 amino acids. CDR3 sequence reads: CASIENTNTEAFF. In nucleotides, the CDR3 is TGTGCCAGTATCGAGAATACAAACACTGAAGCTTTCTTT. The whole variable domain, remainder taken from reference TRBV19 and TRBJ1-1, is DGGITQSPKYLFRKEGQNVTLSCEQNLNHDAMYWYRQDPGQGLRLIYYSQIVNDFQKGDIAEGYSVSREKKESFPLTVTSAQKNPTAFYLCASIENTNTEAFFGQGTRLTVV.

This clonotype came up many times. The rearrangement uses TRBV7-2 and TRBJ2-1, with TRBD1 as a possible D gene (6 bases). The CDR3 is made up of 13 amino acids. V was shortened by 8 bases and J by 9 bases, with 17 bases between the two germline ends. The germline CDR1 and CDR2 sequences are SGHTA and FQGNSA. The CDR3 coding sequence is TGTGCCAGCGGACTTACACAGGGTAGTGAGCAGTTCTTC. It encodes CASGLTQGSEQFF.

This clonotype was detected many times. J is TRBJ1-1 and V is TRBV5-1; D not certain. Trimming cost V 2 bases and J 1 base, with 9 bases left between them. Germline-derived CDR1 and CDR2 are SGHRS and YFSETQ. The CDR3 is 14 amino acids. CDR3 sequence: CASSFGPGNTEAFF. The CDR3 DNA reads TGCGCCAGCAGCTTTGGACCCGGGAACACTGAAGCTTTCTTT. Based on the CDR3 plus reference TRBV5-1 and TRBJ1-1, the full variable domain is KAGVTQTPRYLIKTRGQQVTLSCSPISGHRSVSWYQQTPGQGLQFLFEYFSETQRNKGNFPGRFSGRQFSNSRSEMNVSTLELGDSALYLCASSFGPGNTEAFFGQGTRLTVV.

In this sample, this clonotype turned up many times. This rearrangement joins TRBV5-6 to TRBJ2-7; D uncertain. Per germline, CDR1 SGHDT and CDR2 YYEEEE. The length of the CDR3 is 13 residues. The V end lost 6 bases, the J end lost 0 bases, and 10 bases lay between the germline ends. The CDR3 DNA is TGTGCCAGCAACCCTTTCGGCTCCTACGAGCAGTACTTC. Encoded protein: CASNPFGSYEQYF.

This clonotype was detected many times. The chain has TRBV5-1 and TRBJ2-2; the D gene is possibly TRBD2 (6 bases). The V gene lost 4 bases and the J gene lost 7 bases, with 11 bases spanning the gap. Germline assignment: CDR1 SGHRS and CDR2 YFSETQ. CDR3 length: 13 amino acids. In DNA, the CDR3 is TGCGCCAGCAGCCCCGTCGGGGGCGGGGAGCTGTTTTTT. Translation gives CASSPVGGGELFF. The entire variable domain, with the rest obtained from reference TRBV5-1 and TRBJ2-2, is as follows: KAGVTQTPRYLIKTRGQQVTLSCSPISGHRSVSWYQQTPGQGLQFLFEYFSETQRNKGNFPGRFSGRQFSNSRSEMNVSTLELGDSALYLCASSPVGGGELFFGEGSRLTVL.

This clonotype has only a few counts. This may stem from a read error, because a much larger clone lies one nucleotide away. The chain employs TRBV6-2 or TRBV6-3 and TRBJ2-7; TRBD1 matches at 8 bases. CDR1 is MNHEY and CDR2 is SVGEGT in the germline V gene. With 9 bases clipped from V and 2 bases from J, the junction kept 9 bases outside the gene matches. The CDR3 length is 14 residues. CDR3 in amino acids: CARNLTGVPYEQYF. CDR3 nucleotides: TGTGCCAGAAACTTGACAGGGGTTCCCTACGAGCAGTACTTC.

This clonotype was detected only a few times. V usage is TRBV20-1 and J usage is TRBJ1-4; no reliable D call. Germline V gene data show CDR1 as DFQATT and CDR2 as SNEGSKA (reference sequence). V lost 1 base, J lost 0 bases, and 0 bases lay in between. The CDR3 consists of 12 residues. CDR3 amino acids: CSARATNEKLFF. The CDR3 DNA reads TGCAGTGCTAGAGCAACTAATGAAAAACTGTTTTTT.

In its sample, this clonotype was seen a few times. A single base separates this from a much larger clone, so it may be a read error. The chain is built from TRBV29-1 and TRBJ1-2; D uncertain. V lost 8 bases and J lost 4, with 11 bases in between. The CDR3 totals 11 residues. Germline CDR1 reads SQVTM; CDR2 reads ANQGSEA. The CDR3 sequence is CSMDYSYGYTF. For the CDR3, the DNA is TGCAGCATGGATTACAGCTATGGCTACACCTTC.

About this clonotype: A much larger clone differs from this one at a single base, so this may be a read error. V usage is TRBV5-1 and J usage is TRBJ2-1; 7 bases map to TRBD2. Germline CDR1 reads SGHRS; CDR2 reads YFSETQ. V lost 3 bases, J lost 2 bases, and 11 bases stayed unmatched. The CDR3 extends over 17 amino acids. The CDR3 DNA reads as TGCGCCAGCAGCTCGCGGCGGGCGGGAGCGCCCTACAATGAGCAGTTCTTC. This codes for CASSSRRAGAPYNEQFF.

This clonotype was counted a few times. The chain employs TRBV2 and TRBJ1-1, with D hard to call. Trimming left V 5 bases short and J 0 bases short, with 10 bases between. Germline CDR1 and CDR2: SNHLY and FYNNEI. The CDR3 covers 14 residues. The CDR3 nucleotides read TGTGCCAGCAGTCTGCTGGCAATGAACACTGAAGCTTTCTTT. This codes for CASSLLAMNTEAFF.

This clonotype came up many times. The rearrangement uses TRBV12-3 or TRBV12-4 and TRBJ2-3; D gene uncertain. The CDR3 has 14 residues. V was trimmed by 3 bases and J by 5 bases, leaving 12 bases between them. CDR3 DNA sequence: TGTGCCAGCAGTTTTTTAGGATCGGAAGATACGCAGTATTTT. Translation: CASSFLGSEDTQYF.

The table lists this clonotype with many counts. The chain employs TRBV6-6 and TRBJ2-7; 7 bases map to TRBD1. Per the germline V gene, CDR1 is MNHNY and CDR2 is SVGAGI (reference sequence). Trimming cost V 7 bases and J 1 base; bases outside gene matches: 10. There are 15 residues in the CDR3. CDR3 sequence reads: CASNQPATGSYEQYF. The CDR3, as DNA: TGTGCCAGCAACCAACCGGCGACAGGGTCCTACGAGCAGTACTTC.

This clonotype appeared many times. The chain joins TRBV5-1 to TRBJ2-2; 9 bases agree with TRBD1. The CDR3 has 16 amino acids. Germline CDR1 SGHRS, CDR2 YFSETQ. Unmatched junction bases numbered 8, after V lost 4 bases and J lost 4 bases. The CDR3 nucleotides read TGCGCCAGCAGCGCAACCGGGACAGGGTCCACCGGGGAGCTGTTTTTT. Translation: CASSATGTGSTGELFF.

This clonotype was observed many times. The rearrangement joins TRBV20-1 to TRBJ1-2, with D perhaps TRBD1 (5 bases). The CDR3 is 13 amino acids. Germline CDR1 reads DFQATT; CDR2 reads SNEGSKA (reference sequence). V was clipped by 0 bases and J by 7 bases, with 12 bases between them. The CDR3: CSAREQGGGGYTF. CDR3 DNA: TGCAGTGCTAGAGAGCAGGGTGGCGGTGGCTACACCTTC.

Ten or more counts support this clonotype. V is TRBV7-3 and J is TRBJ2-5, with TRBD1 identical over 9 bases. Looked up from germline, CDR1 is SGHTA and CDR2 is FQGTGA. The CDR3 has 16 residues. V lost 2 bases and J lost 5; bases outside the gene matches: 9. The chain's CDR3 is CASSLFSGTGYETQYF. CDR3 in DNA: TGTGCCAGCAGCTTATTCTCTGGGACAGGGTACGAGACCCAGTACTTC.

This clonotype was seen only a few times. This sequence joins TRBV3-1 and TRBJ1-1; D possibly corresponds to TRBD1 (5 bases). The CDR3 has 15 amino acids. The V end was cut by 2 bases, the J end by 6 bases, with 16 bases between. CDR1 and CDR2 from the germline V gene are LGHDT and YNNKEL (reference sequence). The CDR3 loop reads CASSQRLSKGSEAFF. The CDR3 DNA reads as TGTGCCAGCAGCCAAAGGCTGTCGAAGGGGTCTGAAGCTTTCTTT.

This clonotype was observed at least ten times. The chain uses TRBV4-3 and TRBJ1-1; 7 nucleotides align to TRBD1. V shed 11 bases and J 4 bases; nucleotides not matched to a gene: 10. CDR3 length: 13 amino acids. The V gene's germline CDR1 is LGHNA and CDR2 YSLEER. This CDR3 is CAVLEGAGTEAFF. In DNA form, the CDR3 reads TGCGCCGTCCTAGAGGGGGCAGGCACTGAAGCTTTCTTT.